The clone carrying this T cell receptor beta chain was recorded many times. Its antigen is not known. The data were obtained in a study of T cells in Graves' hyperthyroidism and ophthalmopathy. Study at large: Peripheral blood was drawn at first diagnosis, prior to all treatment.

Amplification of TCR beta CDR3 regions was performed using RNA transcripts as template. HTBI primers were employed in a first-round RT-PCR of the TCR CDR3. TCRdb reanalysed the multiplex PCR reads using MiXCR and keeps one entry per CDR3 protein. The sample has roughly 250,000 distinct CDR3 sequences, roughly 15% seen once. Notes on the study in general: The majority of expanded thyroid clonotypes above 0.001 also appeared in blood. From stable hyperthyroidism, ophthalmopathy was separated by a 13 V-J model. The model made its ophthalmopathy prediction, and onset followed a median approximately 6.5 months later.

CDR1 is GTSNPN and CDR2 is SVGIG in the germline V gene (reference sequence). Trimming took 6 bases from V and 2 from J; bases not matched to a gene: 13. The CDR3 loop spans 18 amino acids. The chain carries TRBV30 and TRBJ2-1; 13 positions match TRBD2. This receptor was taken from a woman aged 18-35 years with Graves' ophthalmopathy. What was sequenced was blood. The CDR3: CACHKLAGGPLAYNEQFF. The CDR3 DNA follows: TGTGCCTGCCATAAACTAGCGGGAGGGCCTCTAGCCTACAATGAGCAGTTCTTC. Using reference TRBV30 and TRBJ2-1 for the parts outside the CDR3, the full variable domain is SQTIHQWPATLVQPVGSPLSLECTVEGTSNPNLYWYRQAAGRGLQLLFYSVGIGQISSEVPQNLSASRPQDRQFILSSKKLLLSDSGFYLCACHKLAGGPLAYNEQFFGPGTRLTVL.